What follows is one TCR beta chain and its context. The antigen is unknown. This sample is part of a study of graft-versus-host responses after intestinal transplantation. Background on the study: Anti-thymocyte globulin was used for induction in all recipients, who then took tacrolimus and steroids for around 3 years. Study outcomes and limitations: GvH clones occurred in recipient marrow; some first appeared in ileum or blood. Early declines in HvG clones that occurred post-transplant were associated with peak circulating GvH clone levels.

Germline values: CDR1 MDHEN, CDR2 SYDVKM. Trimming removed 5 bases from V and 5 bases from J, with 12 bases in between. The CDR3 spans 13 residues. Clones were read by immunoSEQ multiplex PCR, and TCRdb kept only the in-frame ones, dropping some. The sample includes almost 40,000 clones, roughly 96% of them seen just once. The chain employs TRBV28 and TRBJ2-5; D might be TRBD1 or TRBD2, each matching 5 bases. The clonotype originates from a human donor who was the organ donor for an intestinal transplant. Sequencing was performed on unstimulated CD8+ T cells sorted from spleen or lymph node cells, taken before transplant. The CDR3 DNA reads TGTGCCAGCAGTCGGGACGGCCTTGAGACCCAGTACTTC. Translation gives CASSRDGLETQYF.